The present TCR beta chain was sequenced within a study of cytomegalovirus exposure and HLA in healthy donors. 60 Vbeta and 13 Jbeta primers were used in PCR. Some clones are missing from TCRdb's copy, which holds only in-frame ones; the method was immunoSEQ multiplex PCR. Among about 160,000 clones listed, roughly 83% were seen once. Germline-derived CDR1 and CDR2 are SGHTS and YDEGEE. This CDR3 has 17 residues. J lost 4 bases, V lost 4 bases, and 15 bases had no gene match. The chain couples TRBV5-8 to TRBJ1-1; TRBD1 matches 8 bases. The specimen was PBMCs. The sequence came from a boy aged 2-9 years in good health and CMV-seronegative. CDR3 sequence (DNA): TGTGCCAGCAGCCACGCATTCGGACAGGGTGGGAGCACTGAAGCTTTCTTT. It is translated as CASSHAFGQGGSTEAFF.